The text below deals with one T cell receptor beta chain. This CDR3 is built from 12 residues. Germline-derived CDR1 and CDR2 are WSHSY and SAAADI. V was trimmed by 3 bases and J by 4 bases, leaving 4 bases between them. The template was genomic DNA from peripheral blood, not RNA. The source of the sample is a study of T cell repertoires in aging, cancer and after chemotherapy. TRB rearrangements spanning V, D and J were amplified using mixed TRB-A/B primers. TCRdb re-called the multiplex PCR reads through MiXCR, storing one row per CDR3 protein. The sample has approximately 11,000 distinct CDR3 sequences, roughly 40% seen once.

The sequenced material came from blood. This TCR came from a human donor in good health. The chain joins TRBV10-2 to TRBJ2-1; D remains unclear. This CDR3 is CASSEPYNEQFF. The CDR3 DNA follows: TGCGCCAGCAGTGAACCTTACAATGAGCAGTTCTTC.